Following are 32 T cell receptor beta chains from one sample sequenced in a study of OX40 agonist ivuxolimab in advanced cancers. Measured with immunoSEQ multiplex PCR; TCRdb has only the in-frame clones, and not every one. The table includes about 58,000 clones, 86% detected once. Sequencing used CD4+ or CD8+ T cells sorted from blood, obtained in a trial of the OX40 agonist ivuxolimab. These receptors all stem from an adult with an advanced solid tumor such as melanoma, head and neck, liver or kidney cancer.

J is TRBJ1-4 and V is TRBV7-9, with a weak D call TRBD1 (5 bases). There are 16 residues in the CDR3. Trimming pared 1 base from V and 0 bases from J, leaving 9 bases between. In germline, CDR1 is SEHNR, CDR2 FQNEAQ (reference sequence). CDR3 in amino acids: CASSLGGGATNEKLFF. The DNA for the CDR3 is TGTGCCAGCAGCTTAGGGGGCGGGGCAACTAATGAAAAACTGTTTTTT. Combining the CDR3 with reference TRBV7-9 and TRBJ1-4 gives the whole variable domain DTGVSQNPRHKITKRGQNVTFRCDPISEHNRLYWYRQTLGQGPEFLTYFQNEAQLEKSRLLSDRFSAERPKGSFSTLEIQRTEQGDSAMYLCASSLGGGATNEKLFFGSGTQLSVL.

The chain recombines TRBV10-1 with TRBJ2-2; 8 bases agree with TRBD1. This CDR3 has 20 amino acids. The germline gives CDR1 WNHNN, CDR2 SYGVQD (reference sequence). Trimming at V came to 0 bases and at J to 0 bases, leaving 12 bases not matched to a gene. CDR3 DNA: TGCGCCAGCAGTGAGTCGAATCTAGGGACAGGCTCCGCGAACACCGGGGAGCTGTTTTTT. This codes for CASSESNLGTGSANTGELFF.

The sample holds a few counts of this clone. The chain links TRBV5-1 to TRBJ1-2; D is undetermined. Trimming took 3 bases from V and 2 from J, leaving 11 bases between them. The CDR3 runs 14 residues. Germline lookup yields CDR1 SGHRS and CDR2 YFSETQ. The CDR3 is CASSSSDGNYGYTF. The CDR3 coding sequence is TGCGCCAGCAGCTCCTCGGACGGAAACTATGGCTACACCTTC.

The chain carries TRBV15 and TRBJ1-2; D not certain. This CDR3 spans 11 amino acids. V lost 5 bases, J lost 1 base, and 2 bases lay in between. CDR1 LNHNV and CDR2 YYDKDF come from the germline V gene (reference sequence). As DNA, the CDR3 is TGTGCCACCAGCGATAACTATGGCTACACCTTC. Translating it yields CATSDNYGYTF.

The V call is TRBV5-4, the J call TRBJ1-4; TRBD1 aligns across 10 bases. CDR3 length equals 16 residues. Trimming cost V 0 bases and J 1 base; bases outside gene matches: 0. Germline V lookup: CDR1 SGHNT, CDR2 YYREEE (reference sequence). The CDR3 DNA reads TGTGCCAGCAGCTTGGGGACAGGGGGAACTAATGAAAAACTGTTTTTT. Translating it yields CASSLGTGGTNEKLFF. The complete variable domain, with remaining parts taken from reference TRBV5-4 and TRBJ1-4, reads ETGVTQSPTHLIKTRGQQVTLRCSSQSGHNTVSWYQQALGQGPQFIFQYYREEENGRGNFPPRFSGLQFPNYSSELNVNALELDDSALYLCASSLGTGGTNEKLFFGSGTQLSVL.

The rearrangement uses TRBV19 and TRBJ1-1; a possible D gene is TRBD1 (5 bases). Trimming pared 4 bases from V and 1 base from J, leaving 22 bases between. The CDR3 sequence is 18 residues long. Germline V CDR1 and CDR2: LNHDA, SQIVND (reference sequence). The CDR3 is CASSTPPGRARENTEAFF. CDR3 DNA: TGTGCCAGTAGTACCCCCCCTGGCAGGGCAAGGGAGAACACTGAAGCTTTCTTT.

The chain combines TRBV5-1 with TRBJ1-1; D is perhaps TRBD1 (6 bases). V lost 4 bases and J lost 4, with 11 bases in between. CDR1 SGHRS and CDR2 YFSETQ come from the germline V gene. The CDR3 runs 13 residues. CDR3 region: CASSPDSFTEAFF. The CDR3 DNA is TGCGCCAGCAGCCCGGACAGTTTCACTGAAGCTTTCTTT. The whole variable domain, filled in from reference TRBV5-1 and TRBJ1-1, reads KAGVTQTPRYLIKTRGQQVTLSCSPISGHRSVSWYQQTPGQGLQFLFEYFSETQRNKGNFPGRFSGRQFSNSRSEMNVSTLELGDSALYLCASSPDSFTEAFFGQGTRLTVV.

CDR3 amino acids: CASSLEGAAYTEAFF. Written as DNA, the CDR3 is TGCGCCAGCAGCTTGGAGGGCGCAGCGTACACTGAAGCTTTCTTT. The V and J genes are TRBV5-1 and TRBJ1-1, with no clear D. Per germline, CDR1 SGHRS and CDR2 YFSETQ. Between the trimmed V and J ends, which lost 0 bases and 3 bases, there was a span of 12 bases. The CDR3 consists of 15 residues.

The chain uses TRBV18 and TRBJ1-1, with a tentative D call TRBD1 (5 bases). V lost 3 bases, J lost 1 base, and 15 bases lay in between. Germline CDR1 KGHSH, CDR2 LQKENI. The CDR3 is 16 amino acids. The CDR3 spells CASSPLSRGGNTEAFF. The CDR3 region has the DNA TGTGCCAGCTCACCCCTATCGAGGGGAGGGAACACTGAAGCTTTCTTT.

The chain recombines TRBV29-1 with TRBJ1-6; D uncertain. Trimming pared 4 bases from V and 7 bases from J, leaving 11 bases between. This CDR3 has 13 residues. Germline assignment: CDR1 SQVTM and CDR2 ANQGSEA. This CDR3 reads CSVVETRNSPLHF. The CDR3 nucleotides are TGCAGCGTTGTGGAGACAAGAAATTCACCCCTCCACTTT.

CDR3 DNA sequence: TGTGCCAGCAGAGGTGGGGCCAACGTCCTGACTTTC. Translation gives CASRGGANVLTF. This chain connects TRBV6-5 to TRBJ2-6, with unresolved D. The germline CDR1 and CDR2 sequences are MNHEY and SVGAGI. This CDR3 region has 12 residues. V was cut by 6 bases and J by 3 bases, with 3 bases left in between.

V is TRBV6-6 and J is TRBJ1-4, with D uncertain. The germline gives CDR1 MNHNY, CDR2 SVGAGI (reference sequence). The ends were cut back, 1 base at V and 7 bases at J, with 16 bases in the middle. This CDR3 is 16 amino acids long. CDR3 amino acids: CASSYWPPSAGEKLFF. In nucleotides, the CDR3 is TGTGCCAGCAGTTACTGGCCTCCCTCCGCGGGTGAAAAACTGTTTTTT.

The chain employs TRBV14 and TRBJ2-7; D gene unclear. The CDR3 extends over 15 amino acids. Germline assignment: CDR1 SGHDN and CDR2 FVKESK. Trimming pared 1 base from V and 0 bases from J, leaving 10 bases between. CDR3 region: CASSQGLGSSYEQYF. Here the CDR3 DNA reads TGTGCCAGCAGCCAAGGGCTGGGGTCCTCCTACGAGCAGTACTTC.

V is TRBV18 and J is TRBJ1-2, with D uncertain. Deletions cut 4 bases from V and 2 bases from J, with 11 bases between. Per germline, CDR1 KGHSH and CDR2 LQKENI. The CDR3 loop spans 14 amino acids. CDR3 nucleotide sequence: TGTGCCAGCTCACGCGAGAATCCAAACTATGGCTACACCTTC. Amino acid sequence: CASSRENPNYGYTF.

The chain joins TRBV7-9 to TRBJ1-2; 8 bases fit TRBD1. Trimming took 1 base from V and 8 from J; bases not matched to a gene: 3. The length of the CDR3 is 13 residues. In germline, CDR1 is SEHNR, CDR2 FQNEAQ (reference sequence). In DNA form, the CDR3 reads TGTGCCAGCAGCTTAGGGACAGGGTTCGGCTACACCTTC. Its translation is CASSLGTGFGYTF.

This chain links TRBV4-2 with TRBJ2-3, with 11 bases aligning to TRBD2. With V trimmed by 7 bases and J by 6 bases, 15 bases remained unmatched. CDR1 is LGHNA, CDR2 YNFKEQ, per germline. The CDR3 contains 17 residues. The CDR3 loop reads CASNEGLAGGLADTQYF. As DNA, the CDR3 is TGTGCCAGCAATGAGGGGCTAGCGGGGGGCTTAGCGGATACGCAGTATTTT.

The rearrangement links TRBV9 to TRBJ1-1; 7 bases line up with TRBD1. The CDR3 sequence is 13 residues long. In germline, CDR1 is SGDLS, CDR2 YYNGEE. The V segment lost 6 bases and the J segment 0 bases; nucleotides outside the gene matches: 2. The CDR3 loop reads CASTGQLNTEAFF. The CDR3 bases are TGTGCCAGCACGGGACAGCTGAACACTGAAGCTTTCTTT. Complete variable domain (other parts from reference TRBV9 and TRBJ1-1): DSGVTQTPKHLITATGQRVTLRCSPRSGDLSVYWYQQSLDQGLQFLIQYYNGEERAKGNILERFSAQQFPDLHSELNLSSLELGDSALYFCASTGQLNTEAFFGQGTRLTVV.

This rearrangement joins TRBV6-1 to TRBJ1-6; D not certain. The CDR3 covers 14 residues. Trimming shortened V by 0 bases and J by 7 bases, and 7 bases separated the two germline ends. Per the germline V gene, CDR1 is MNHNS and CDR2 is SASEGT. CDR3 nucleotides: TGTGCCAGCAGTGAAGCCGGAACAAATTCACCCCTCCACTTT. Amino acid sequence: CASSEAGTNSPLHF.

The rearrangement joins TRBV29-1 to TRBJ2-2; 10 bases are shared with TRBD1. V was pared by 6 bases and J by 5 bases, with 6 bases of the junction left unmatched. The germline V gene encodes CDR1 SQVTM and CDR2 ANQGSEA. This CDR3 is 14 amino acids long. CDR3 in DNA: TGCAGCGTAAGAAGGACAGGGGGTACCGGGGAGCTGTTTTTT. This codes for CSVRRTGGTGELFF.

The V call is TRBV27, the J call TRBJ2-7; 9 nucleotides match TRBD1. This CDR3 has 14 amino acids. The V gene's germline CDR1 is MNHEY and CDR2 SMNVEV (reference sequence). The junction had 16 bases not matched to a gene; V was cut back by 7 bases and J by 12 bases. CDR3 in amino acids: CASTLSGQGRDLYF. CDR3 DNA sequence: TGTGCCAGCACCCTATCGGGACAGGGTCGGGATCTGTACTTC.

The chain links TRBV5-1 to TRBJ2-5; 12 bases map to TRBD2. Germline loops: CDR1 SGHRS, CDR2 YFSETQ. Trimming took 4 bases from V and 3 from J; bases not matched to a gene: 7. This CDR3 region has 16 residues. The CDR3 region has the DNA TGCGCCAGCAGCCCTTGGGCTAGCGGGGGGGAAGAGACCCAGTACTTC. This translates into CASSPWASGGEETQYF.

In its sample, this clone was seen once. V is TRBV5-1 and J is TRBJ2-7, with D tentatively TRBD1 (6 bases). There are 14 residues in the CDR3. CDR1 and CDR2 from the germline V gene are SGHRS and YFSETQ. Trimming took 4 bases from V and 2 from J, leaving 13 bases between them. CDR3 sequence (DNA): TGCGCCAGCAGCCCACAGGGTCCCACCTACGAGCAGTACTTC. This codes for CASSPQGPTYEQYF.

The rearrangement joins TRBV6-1 to TRBJ1-1, with TRBD1 matching 10 bases. The CDR3 is 15 residues long. The V gene's germline CDR1 is MNHNS and CDR2 SASEGT. The V gene end was trimmed by 5 bases and the J gene end by 8 bases; junction bases not matched to a gene: 11. The CDR3 sequence is CASSPAGTGDIEAFF. The CDR3 DNA sequence: TGTGCCAGCAGTCCCGCAGGGACAGGGGACATCGAAGCTTTCTTT.

The CDR3 loop is CAWSRAQGTGGGYTF. The CDR3 region has the DNA TGTGCCTGGAGTCGGGCCCAGGGGACAGGGGGCGGCTACACCTTC. The V gene is TRBV30, the J gene TRBJ1-2, with 12 positions matching TRBD1. Looked up from germline, CDR1 is GTSNPN and CDR2 is SVGIG (reference sequence). This CDR3 has 15 amino acids. V shed 2 bases and J 8 bases; nucleotides not matched to a gene: 9.

The chain joins TRBV6-5 to TRBJ2-7; D may be TRBD1 or TRBD2 (5 bases each). This CDR3 is built from 14 residues. Germline V gene data show CDR1 as MNHEY and CDR2 as SVGAGI. Trimming pared 6 bases from V and 5 bases from J, leaving 17 bases between. The CDR3 is CASSPSGGGDEQYF. DNA of the CDR3: TGTGCCAGCAGCCCTAGTGGGGGTGGAGACGAGCAGTACTTC.

The rearrangement joins TRBV6-5 to TRBJ2-3; no clear D gene. The V gene lost 0 bases and the J gene lost 4 bases, with 2 bases spanning the gap. The germline V gene has CDR1 MNHEY and CDR2 SVGAGI. The CDR3 spans 12 residues. CDR3 loop: CASSYSSDTQYF. The CDR3 nucleotides read TGTGCCAGCAGTTACTCGTCAGATACGCAGTATTTT.

The chain uses TRBV19 and TRBJ2-1; no reliable D call. The V gene lost 3 bases and the J gene lost 0 bases, with 9 bases spanning the gap. Germline assignment: CDR1 LNHDA and CDR2 SQIVND (reference sequence). The CDR3 is 15 residues long. This CDR3 reads CASSIGSPSYNEQFF. Here the CDR3 DNA reads TGTGCCAGTAGTATCGGCAGCCCCTCCTACAATGAGCAGTTCTTC.

The V gene is TRBV4-1, the J gene TRBJ2-6; D ambiguous. Between the trimmed V and J ends, which lost 3 bases and 0 bases, there was a span of 9 bases. Germline CDR1 MGHRA, CDR2 YSYEKL. The CDR3 length is 16 residues. Here the CDR3 reads CASSQAFSSGANVLTF. As DNA, the CDR3 is TGCGCCAGCAGCCAGGCCTTCAGCTCTGGGGCCAACGTCCTGACTTTC.

The rearrangement uses TRBV2 and TRBJ2-2; tentative D call: TRBD1 (6 bases). The CDR3 spans 16 residues. Germline CDR1 and CDR2: SNHLY and FYNNEI. V lost 7 bases and J lost 11, with 26 bases in between. The CDR3 reads CASTSSGRQGSSELFF. The DNA of the CDR3 is TGTGCCAGCACCAGTTCGGGGCGGCAGGGGTCCTCTGAGCTGTTTTTT.

The rearrangement links TRBV11-3 to TRBJ2-5; D remains ambiguous. The CDR3 is 14 amino acids. Trimming pared 3 bases from V and 2 bases from J, leaving 10 bases between. Germline V lookup: CDR1 SGHNT, CDR2 YENEEA. The DNA for the CDR3 is TGTGCCAGCAGCTTCCTTGCCGCTCAAGAGACCCAGTACTTC. This gives the protein CASSFLAAQETQYF.

The rearrangement links TRBV9 to TRBJ2-5; the match to TRBD2 covers 12 bases. Germline assignment: CDR1 SGDLS and CDR2 YYNGEE. The CDR3 is 16 residues long. V shed 4 bases and J 1 base; nucleotides not matched to a gene: 5. The DNA for the CDR3 is TGTGCCAGCAGCACACTAGCGGGGGGCTCCCAAGAGACCCAGTACTTC. This encodes CASSTLAGGSQETQYF.

This chain links TRBV9 with TRBJ2-3, with 8 bases matching TRBD2. This CDR3 contains 14 residues. CDR1 is SGDLS, CDR2 YYNGEE, per germline. J lost 3 bases, V lost 3 bases, and 3 bases had no gene match. The chain's CDR3 is CASSARGRTDTQYF. CDR3 nucleotides: TGTGCCAGCAGCGCCCGCGGGAGGACAGATACGCAGTATTTT. Full variable domain (outside the CDR3, taken from reference TRBV9 and TRBJ2-3): DSGVTQTPKHLITATGQRVTLRCSPRSGDLSVYWYQQSLDQGLQFLIQYYNGEERAKGNILERFSAQQFPDLHSELNLSSLELGDSALYFCASSARGRTDTQYFGPGTRLTVL.